These 22 T cell receptor beta chains came from one sample sequenced in a study of response to subunit inactivated influenza vaccine. TCRdb re-analysed the RT-PCR reads in MiXCR, keeping a single row per CDR3 protein. The data hold roughly 710,000 distinct CDR3 sequences, with 12% to 15% observed a single time. Sequenced here: PBMCs from blood, sampled less than 15 days before vaccination. Every receptor here comes from a man aged 50-60 years who received an inactivated influenza vaccine.

V usage is TRBV6-2 or TRBV6-3 and J usage is TRBJ2-5, with 7 bases identical to TRBD2. The CDR3 consists of 13 residues. The germline CDR1 and CDR2 sequences are MNHEY and SVGEGT. With V trimmed by 7 bases and J by 5 bases, 7 bases remained unmatched. The CDR3 region has the DNA TGTGCCAGCATCCGACTAGCCGGGGAGACCCAGTACTTC. It codes for CASIRLAGETQYF.

V is TRBV12-3 or TRBV12-4 and J is TRBJ1-6, with 8 nucleotides matching TRBD1. The V and J ends lost 5 bases and 7 bases, in that order; junction bases with no gene match: 10. CDR3 length: 16 amino acids. The CDR3 is CASSHYSGQANSPLHF. For the CDR3, the DNA is TGTGCCAGCAGTCATTATTCGGGACAGGCAAATTCACCCCTCCACTTT.

This clonotype occurred many times. V gene TRBV4-3 combines with J gene TRBJ2-4, with TRBD1 matching over 9 bases. CDR1 and CDR2 (germline): LGHNA, YSLEER. V was clipped by 3 bases and J by 6 bases; unmatched bases: 3. This CDR3 has 14 amino acids. In DNA, the CDR3 is TGCGCCAGCAGCCATGGACAGGGGCTAAACATTCAGTACTTC. It translates to CASSHGQGLNIQYF.

The chain combines TRBV19 with TRBJ1-5; no firm D call. CDR3 size: 13 residues. Germline V gene data show CDR1 as LNHDA and CDR2 as SQIVND (reference sequence). Deletions cut 7 bases from V and 2 bases from J, with 9 bases between. The CDR3 is CASNLGGNQPQHF. The CDR3 bases are TGTGCCAGTAATTTAGGTGGCAATCAGCCCCAGCATTTT.

The V call is TRBV30, the J call TRBJ1-6; D uncertain. V lost 3 bases and J lost 5, with 8 bases in between. The CDR3 runs to 13 residues. Germline CDR1 and CDR2: GTSNPN and SVGIG (reference sequence). CDR3 sequence reads: CAWSNSNNSPLHF. The CDR3 DNA follows: TGTGCCTGGAGCAACAGCAATAATTCACCCCTCCACTTT.

This clonotype was counted a few times. The rearrangement uses TRBV19 and TRBJ1-1, with TRBD1 matching 8 bases. In germline, CDR1 is LNHDA, CDR2 SQIVND (reference sequence). With V trimmed by 5 bases and J by 8 bases, 10 bases remained unmatched. The CDR3 is 14 residues long. CDR3 sequence: CASSAMDRVGEAFF. In DNA form, the CDR3 reads TGTGCCAGTAGTGCTATGGACAGGGTGGGAGAAGCTTTCTTT.

The chain employs TRBV5-4 and TRBJ2-5; 10 positions match TRBD2. Per the germline V gene, CDR1 is SGHNT and CDR2 is YYREEE (reference sequence). The CDR3 spans 15 residues. J gave up 5 bases and V 2 bases, and 6 bases lay outside the gene matches. CDR3 coding DNA: TGTGCCAGCAGCTTTCCCCTAGCGGGAGTTGAGACCCAGTACTTC. Translating it yields CASSFPLAGVETQYF. Drawing the rest from reference TRBV5-4 and TRBJ2-5, the complete variable domain is ETGVTQSPTHLIKTRGQQVTLRCSSQSGHNTVSWYQQALGQGPQFIFQYYREEENGRGNFPPRFSGLQFPNYSSELNVNALELDDSALYLCASSFPLAGVETQYFGPGTRLLVL.

The J gene is TRBJ2-1, the V gene TRBV11-1, with 11 nucleotides matching TRBD2. The CDR3 contains 18 residues. Germline assignment: CDR1 SGHAT and CDR2 FQDESV (reference sequence). V was clipped by 2 bases and J by 5 bases; unmatched bases: 11. CDR3 coding DNA: TGTGCCAGCAGCTTACCCCCCCGACTAGCGGGGAAAAACAATGAGCAGTTCTTC. This sequence encodes CASSLPPRLAGKNNEQFF.

A few counts support this clonotype. J is TRBJ2-4 and V is TRBV2; D is perhaps TRBD1 (5 bases). Germline CDR1 and CDR2: SNHLY and FYNNEI. The CDR3 extends over 15 amino acids. Trimming cost V 3 bases and J 1 base, with 10 bases left between them. In DNA, the CDR3 is TGTGCCAGCAGTGATGGCAGGGCGGCCAAAAACATTCAGTACTTC. This gives the protein CASSDGRAAKNIQYF.

The V and J genes are TRBV5-1 and TRBJ2-2, with D tentatively TRBD2 (5 bases). The germline V gene encodes CDR1 SGHRS and CDR2 YFSETQ. The CDR3 is made up of 15 amino acids. Deletions cut 5 bases from V and 1 base from J, with 12 bases between. DNA for the CDR3: TGCGCCAGCAGGGACGGAGGTGGGAACACCGGGGAGCTGTTTTTT. Translating it yields CASRDGGGNTGELFF.

The V gene is TRBV20-1, the J gene TRBJ1-5, with TRBD1 matching over 8 bases. The CDR3 has 17 residues. The J segment lost 2 bases and the V segment lost 3 bases, leaving 12 bases of the junction unmatched. CDR1 DFQATT and CDR2 SNEGSKA come from the germline V gene (reference sequence). As DNA, the CDR3 is TGCAGTGCTAGGGAAGACAGGGGCTGGTTGGGCAATCAGCCCCAGCATTTT. The encoded protein is CSAREDRGWLGNQPQHF.

The chain has TRBV18 and TRBJ2-7; TRBD2 might be the D (5 bases). Germline CDR1 is KGHSH and CDR2 is LQKENI. V lost 2 bases to trimming and J lost 2 bases, with 13 bases between them. CDR3 length: 15 residues. The chain's CDR3 is CASSPAPPGAYEQYF. The CDR3 nucleotides read TGTGCCAGCTCACCAGCCCCCCCCGGGGCCTACGAGCAGTACTTC.

CDR3 nucleotide sequence: TGCAGTGCTACCCAATCCAGGGGCTCCTACGAGCAGTACTTC. Protein: CSATQSRGSYEQYF. This chain uses TRBV20-1 with TRBJ2-7; tentative D call: TRBD1 (6 bases). V was pared by 4 bases and J by 0 bases, with 13 bases between. CDR1 and CDR2 (germline): DFQATT, SNEGSKA (reference sequence). CDR3 length equals 14 residues.

The chain is built from TRBV4-2 and TRBJ1-4, with D unresolved. From germline, CDR1 is LGHNA and CDR2 YNFKEQ. CDR3 length: 16 residues. With 1 base removed from V and 3 bases from J, the gap between germline ends came to 12 bases. CDR3 DNA sequence: TGTGCCAGCAGCCAAGTATTAGGGAGGGCTAATGAAAAACTGTTTTTT. This codes for CASSQVLGRANEKLFF.

This clonotype was picked up a small number of times. The chain links TRBV7-2 to TRBJ1-1; the D is unclear. Germline V gene sequence: CDR1 SGHTA, CDR2 FQGNSA. The V gene lost 4 bases and the J gene lost 6 bases, with 15 bases spanning the gap. The CDR3 runs 14 residues. CDR3: CASSSGPMTPEAFF. In DNA form, the CDR3 reads TGTGCCAGCAGCTCCGGACCGATGACACCTGAAGCTTTCTTT.

The gene calls are TRBV4-2 and TRBJ2-1, with 14 bases lining up with TRBD2. J was trimmed by 10 bases and V by 6 bases; bases with no gene match: 11. CDR1 is LGHNA, CDR2 YNFKEQ, per germline. The CDR3 is 16 amino acids. The CDR3 is CASRLTPGLAGVEQFF. The CDR3 DNA follows: TGTGCCAGCAGACTAACTCCGGGACTAGCGGGAGTGGAGCAGTTCTTC.

V and J are TRBV6-1 and TRBJ2-4; no firm D call. V gave up 7 bases and J gave up 13 bases, with 20 bases separating them. Germline V lookup: CDR1 MNHNS, CDR2 SASEGT. The CDR3 is 13 amino acids. The CDR3: CASTENPSRAQYF. The CDR3 bases are TGTGCCAGCACCGAGAACCCCTCAAGGGCCCAGTACTTC.

This chain joins TRBV29-1 and TRBJ2-3, with no clear D. Germline V gene lookup returns CDR1 SQVTM and CDR2 ANQGSEA. The CDR3 extends over 14 amino acids. Trimming pared 8 bases from V and 2 bases from J, leaving 17 bases between. The CDR3 reads CSTRPDTYTDTQYF. The CDR3, as DNA: TGCAGCACCCGGCCCGACACGTACACAGATACGCAGTATTTT.

The chain has TRBV20-1 and TRBJ2-6; a weak D match, TRBD1 (6 bases). This CDR3 spans 14 amino acids. Trimming cost V 5 bases and J 2 bases, with 10 bases left between them. CDR1 and CDR2 from the germline V gene are DFQATT and SNEGSKA (reference sequence). The CDR3 nucleotides read TGCAGTGCTGTCGGGACAACTGGGGCCAACGTCCTGACTTTC. Translation: CSAVGTTGANVLTF.

The chain combines TRBV18 with TRBJ2-2; 12 bases agree with TRBD1. The CDR3 runs to 16 residues. The V and J ends lost 0 bases and 5 bases, in that order; junction bases with no gene match: 1. Germline V gene data show CDR1 as KGHSH and CDR2 as LQKENI. The DNA for the CDR3 is TGTGCCAGCTCACCACCGGGACAGGGGGCGACCGGGGAGCTGTTTTTT. It specifies CASSPPGQGATGELFF.

This clonotype has more than one count but fewer than ten. V is TRBV7-3 and J is TRBJ2-1, with TRBD2 matching 10 bases. This CDR3 has 15 amino acids. Germline CDR1 is SGHTA and CDR2 is FQGTGA. V lost 5 bases to trimming and J lost 2 bases; unmatched junction nucleotides: 3. In DNA form, the CDR3 reads TGTGCCAGCAGCCCAGGGACTAGCGCCTACAATGAGCAGTTCTTC. Its protein is CASSPGTSAYNEQFF.

This clonotype has ten or more counts. This chain links TRBV5-1 with TRBJ2-1; 11 bases map to TRBD2. Germline trimming cut 1 base from V and 7 bases from J; bases unmatched to any gene: 4. Looked up from germline, CDR1 is SGHRS and CDR2 is YFSETQ. The CDR3 sequence is 15 residues long. CDR3 protein: CASSLISGRVNEQFF. The CDR3 region has the DNA TGCGCCAGCAGCTTGATTAGCGGGAGGGTTAATGAGCAGTTCTTC. Drawing the rest from reference TRBV5-1 and TRBJ2-1, the complete variable domain is KAGVTQTPRYLIKTRGQQVTLSCSPISGHRSVSWYQQTPGQGLQFLFEYFSETQRNKGNFPGRFSGRQFSNSRSEMNVSTLELGDSALYLCASSLISGRVNEQFFGPGTRLTVL.